The sample holds many counts of the clone carrying this T cell receptor beta chain. These data originate in a study of T cells after yellow fever vaccination. Study-level findings and limits: Weaker in magnitude, the secondary response showed a faster peak on day 5 versus 15. Clones from primary vaccination mostly reappeared after the booster (approximately 95% CD4, over 85% CD8). Few clonotypes appeared in both CD4 and CD8 compartments. FACS-sorted repertoires might harbor abundant contaminating clonotypes from the bulk population.

Trimming stripped 5 bases from V and 6 bases from J, with 8 bases between. The CDR3 has 12 amino acids. TCRdb used MiXCR to reprocess the 5' RACE reads, holding one entry per CDR3 protein. Here the sample spans 35,000 to 55,000 distinct CDR3 sequences, 6.8% being singletons. The gene calls are TRBV12-3 or TRBV12-4 and TRBJ2-1; D remains unclear. This sequence was found in a man younger than 40 who received the YFV17D yellow fever vaccine. This sample comprised CD8+ T cells not binding an NS4B(214-222) dextramer, sorted from PBMCs, obtained 45 days after the yellow fever booster vaccination. The chain's CDR3 is CASSPRFNEQFF. CDR3 DNA sequence: TGTGCCAGCAGTCCTCGTTTCAATGAGCAGTTCTTC.